Below, 9 T cell receptor beta chains from the same sample are listed, as sequenced in a study of glioma-infiltrating T cells after dendritic cell vaccination (dated by TCRdb to the mid-2010s). Libraries came from the immunoSEQ multiplex PCR assay. The immuneACCESS repertoire file appears here via TCRdb, limited to in-frame rearrangements. These files lack a portion of the clones; in checked studies, under half of the deficit traces to unresolved V genes, and the cause of the others is not known. This sample comprises about 49,000 clones, roughly 87% of them detected only once. The top ten clones comprise about 10% of the sample. Material: blood, obtained before dendritic cell vaccination. The receptors originated from a human donor with glioblastoma.

This clone was counted between two and nine times. The gene calls are TRBV4-2 and TRBJ1-4; 10 bases are shared with TRBD1. The junction had 13 bases not matched to a gene; V was cut back by 4 bases and J by 8 bases. CDR1 and CDR2 from the germline V gene are LGHNA and YNFKEQ. The CDR3 has 17 residues. CDR3 sequence: CASSRTESGTGVEKLFF. CDR3 in DNA: TGTGCCAGCAGCCGGACGGAGTCCGGGACAGGGGTGGAAAAACTGTTTTTT.

The gene calls are TRBV6-5 and TRBJ1-2, with D unclear. Germline-derived CDR1 and CDR2 are MNHEY and SVGAGI. The CDR3 has 10 amino acids. Deletions cut 8 bases from V and 8 bases from J, with 9 bases between. CDR3 sequence (DNA): TGTGCCAGCGAACCGGGGGGCTACACCTTC. It encodes CASEPGGYTF.

The chain joins TRBV5-3 to TRBJ1-5; no clear D gene. TRBV5-3 is an open reading frame whose function is uncertain. V was pared by 1 base and J by 7 bases, with 3 bases between. This CDR3 region has 11 residues. The CDR3 spells CARSLPQPQHF. The CDR3 coding sequence is TGTGCCAGAAGCTTGCCACAGCCCCAGCATTTT.

This clone was counted between two and nine times. This chain connects TRBV2 to TRBJ1-1; weak D call: TRBD1 (5 bases). The CDR3 is 13 amino acids. The germline V gene encodes CDR1 SNHLY and CDR2 FYNNEI. The V and J ends lost 10 bases and 3 bases respectively, with 15 bases between them. The CDR3 spells CATRTDSHTEAFF. The CDR3 DNA follows: TGTGCCACCCGAACCGACAGTCACACTGAAGCTTTCTTT. Based on the CDR3 plus reference TRBV2 and TRBJ1-1, the full variable domain is EPEVTQTPSHQVTQMGQEVILRCVPISNHLYFYWYRQILGQKVEFLVSFYNNEISEKSEIFDDQFSVERPDGSNFTLKIRSTKLEDSAMYFCATRTDSHTEAFFGQGTRLTVV.

V is TRBV4-1 and J is TRBJ2-7; 8 bases align to TRBD1. With 4 bases clipped from V and 2 bases from J, the junction kept 7 bases outside the gene matches. The CDR3 sequence is 15 residues long. Germline loops: CDR1 MGHRA, CDR2 YSYEKL. CDR3 residues: CASSRRGTGAYEQYF. CDR3 DNA sequence: TGCGCCAGCAGCCGACGCGGGACAGGAGCCTACGAGCAGTACTTC.

This clone has just one count. The rearrangement uses TRBV6-1 and TRBJ1-2, with 7 positions matching TRBD1. The CDR3 has 12 amino acids. Germline loops: CDR1 MNHNS, CDR2 SASEGT. The junction had 4 bases not matched to a gene; V was cut back by 8 bases and J by 4 bases. The DNA for the CDR3 is TGTGCCAGCTCGGACAGGTCCTATGGCTACACCTTC. It codes for CASSDRSYGYTF.

The chain has TRBV6-6 and TRBJ2-5; perhaps TRBD2 as D (6 bases). The CDR3 sequence is 14 residues long. The V gene's germline CDR1 is MNHNY and CDR2 SVGAGI (reference sequence). The V end lost 6 bases, the J end lost 4 bases, and 15 bases lay between the germline ends. This CDR3 reads CASSYGGVGETQYF. DNA of the CDR3: TGTGCCAGCAGCTACGGCGGGGTAGGAGAGACCCAGTACTTC.

The V call is TRBV25-1, the J call TRBJ2-3; TRBD1 matches at 9 bases. Germline CDR1 is MGHDK and CDR2 is SYGVNS. Losses at the gene ends were 3 bases for V and 2 bases for J; bases not matched to a gene: 6. The CDR3 totals 16 residues. Here the CDR3 DNA reads TGTGCCAGCAGTGACCAGGACAGGGGCCTCACAGATACGCAGTATTTT. As protein: CASSDQDRGLTDTQYF. The full variable domain, rest sourced from reference TRBV25-1 and TRBJ2-3, is EADIYQTPRYLVIGTGKKITLECSQTMGHDKMYWYQQDPGMELHLIHYSYGVNSTEKGDLSSESTVSRIRTEHFPLTLESARPSHTSQYLCASSDQDRGLTDTQYFGPGTRLTVL.

Here the CDR3 reads CASSLLRTGNSPLHF. The CDR3 DNA follows: TGCGCCAGCAGCTTGCTCCGGACAGGAAATTCACCCCTCCACTTT. This sequence joins TRBV5-1 and TRBJ1-6; 7 bases map to TRBD1. The length of the CDR3 is 15 residues. V lost 1 base and J lost 7; bases outside the gene matches: 5. CDR1 and CDR2 from the germline V gene are SGHRS and YFSETQ.